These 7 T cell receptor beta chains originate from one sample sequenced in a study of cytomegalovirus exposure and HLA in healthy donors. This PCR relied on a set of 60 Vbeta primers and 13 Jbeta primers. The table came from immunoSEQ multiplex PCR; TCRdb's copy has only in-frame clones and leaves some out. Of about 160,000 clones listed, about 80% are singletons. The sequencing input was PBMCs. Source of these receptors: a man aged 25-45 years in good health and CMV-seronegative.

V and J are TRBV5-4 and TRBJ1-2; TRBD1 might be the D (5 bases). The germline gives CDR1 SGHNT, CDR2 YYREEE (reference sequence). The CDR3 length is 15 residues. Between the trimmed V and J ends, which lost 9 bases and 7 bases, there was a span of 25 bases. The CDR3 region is CATARQGSPLSGYTF. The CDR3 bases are TGTGCCACTGCACGTCAGGGTAGCCCCCTTAGTGGCTACACCTTC.

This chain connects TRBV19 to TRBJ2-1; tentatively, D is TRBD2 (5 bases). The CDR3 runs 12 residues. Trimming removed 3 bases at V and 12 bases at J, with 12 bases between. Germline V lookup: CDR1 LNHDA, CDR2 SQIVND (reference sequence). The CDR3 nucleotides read TGTGCCAGTAGTATTCGCGGGCGGTGGCAGTTCTTC. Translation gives CASSIRGRWQFF.

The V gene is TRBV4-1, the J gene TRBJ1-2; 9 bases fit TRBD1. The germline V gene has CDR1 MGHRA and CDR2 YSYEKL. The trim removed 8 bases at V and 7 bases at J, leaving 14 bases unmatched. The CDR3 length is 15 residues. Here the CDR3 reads CASQNPGQGRGGYTF. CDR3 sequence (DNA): TGCGCCAGCCAGAATCCGGGACAGGGTAGGGGTGGCTACACCTTC.

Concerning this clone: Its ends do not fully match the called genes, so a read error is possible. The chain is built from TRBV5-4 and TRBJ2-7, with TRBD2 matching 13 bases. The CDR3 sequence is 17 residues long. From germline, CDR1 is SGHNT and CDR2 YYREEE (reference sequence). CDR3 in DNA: TGTGCCAGCATGCCCGGACTAGCGGGAGCCTCCTCCTACGGGCAGTACTTC. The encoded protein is CASMPGLAGASSYGQYF.

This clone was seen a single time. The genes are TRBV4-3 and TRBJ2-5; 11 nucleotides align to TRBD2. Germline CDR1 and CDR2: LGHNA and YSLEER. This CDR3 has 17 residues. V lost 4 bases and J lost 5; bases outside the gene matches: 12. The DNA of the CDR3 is TGCGCCAGCAGCCTTTTAGCGGGGGGGTCCCATACGGAGACCCAGTACTTC. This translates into CASSLLAGGSHTETQYF.

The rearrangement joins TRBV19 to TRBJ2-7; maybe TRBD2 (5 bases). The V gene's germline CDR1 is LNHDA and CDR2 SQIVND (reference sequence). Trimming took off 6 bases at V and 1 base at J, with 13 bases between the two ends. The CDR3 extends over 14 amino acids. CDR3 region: CASRPSPGSYEQYF. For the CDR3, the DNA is TGTGCCAGTAGGCCTTCACCGGGGTCCTACGAGCAGTACTTC.

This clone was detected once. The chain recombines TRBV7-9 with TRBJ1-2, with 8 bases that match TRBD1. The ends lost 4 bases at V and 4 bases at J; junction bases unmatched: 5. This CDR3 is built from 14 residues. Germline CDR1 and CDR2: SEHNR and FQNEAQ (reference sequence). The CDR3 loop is CASSSWTGPYGYTF. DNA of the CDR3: TGTGCCAGCAGCTCATGGACAGGGCCCTATGGCTACACCTTC.